The rows below give T cell receptor beta chains drawn from one sample of a study of T cells after yellow fever vaccination. MiXCR, run by TCRdb on the 5' RACE reads, gives a single entry per CDR3 protein. The sample has some 350,000 distinct CDR3 sequences, 4.1% seen once; the top ten hold around 25%. This specimen was PBMCs, taken 5 days after the yellow fever booster vaccination. These receptors came from a man aged 18 to 29 who received the YFV17D yellow fever vaccine. The CDR3 runs from the conserved cysteine through the conserved F or W. A D gene is named only where the DNA matches it firmly. The size field is filled for only some rows; it gives once, few, many or a size class.

V	D	J	size	CDR3	DNA
TRBV29-1	.	TRBJ2-3	.	CSVVLASTDTQYF	TGCAGCGTTGTTCTAGCGAGCACAGATACGCAGTATTTT
TRBV18	TRBD2	TRBJ2-3	.	CASSPGQRGTDTQYF	TGTGCCAGCTCACCGGGTCAGCGGGGGACAGATACGCAGTATTTT
TRBV7-3	TRBD1	TRBJ2-3	few	CASSQEDRERDTQYF	TGTGCCAGCAGCCAAGAAGACAGGGAAAGAGATACGCAGTATTTT
TRBV7-6	TRBD2	TRBJ2-1	many	CASSLDRAGAYNEQFF	TGTGCCAGCAGCTTAGACCGAGCGGGGGCTTACAATGAGCAGTTCTTC
TRBV7-2	.	TRBJ2-5	few	CASSPTGAPMKTQYF	TGTGCCAGCAGCCCTACTGGCGCACCCATGAAGACCCAGTACTTC
TRBV4-2	TRBD2	TRBJ2-5	few	CASSHGGVSQETQYF	TGTGCCAGCAGCCATGGGGGGGTGAGCCAAGAGACCCAGTACTTC
TRBV6-2/TRBV6-3	TRBD1	TRBJ1-2	many	CASSYSESGTGNYGYTF	TGTGCCAGCAGTTACTCGGAGTCCGGGACAGGGAACTATGGCTACACCTTC
TRBV20-1	.	TRBJ2-2	few	CSARDSGLGELFF	TGCAGTGCGCGGGACAGCGGACTGGGGGAGCTGTTTTTT
TRBV7-8	TRBD1	TRBJ1-4	.	CASSLDPPGQGATVPEKLFF	TGTGCCAGCAGCTTAGACCCCCCGGGACAGGGGGCTACCGTACCAGAAAAACTGTTTTTT
TRBV6-6	.	TRBJ2-1	.	CASSYGPYNEQFF	TGTGCCAGCAGTTACGGGCCGTACAATGAGCAGTTCTTC
TRBV6-2/TRBV6-3	.	TRBJ2-7	many	CANLGGPFYEQYF	TGTGCCAACCTAGGGGGGCCCTTCTACGAGCAGTACTTC
TRBV7-9	.	TRBJ2-5	many	CASSKRDEETQYF	TGTGCCAGCAGCAAAAGGGACGAGGAGACCCAGTACTTC
TRBV20-1	.	TRBJ1-4	.	CSATYRGGTNEKLFF	TGCAGTGCTACTTACCGAGGGGGGACTAATGAAAAACTGTTTTTT
TRBV12-3/TRBV12-4	.	TRBJ2-1	.	CASSYFYNEQFF	TGTGCCAGCAGTTACTTCTACAATGAGCAGTTCTTC
TRBV11-2	.	TRBJ2-3	few	CASSLDFFQHTQYF	TGTGCCAGCAGCTTAGATTTCTTCCAGCATACGCAGTATTTT
TRBV20-1	.	TRBJ1-5	few	CSARGQGLGSNQPQHF	TGCAGTGCTAGAGGTCAGGGGCTGGGTAGCAATCAGCCCCAGCATTTT
TRBV5-1	.	TRBJ2-1	many	CASSLGGRANEQFF	TGCGCCAGCAGCTTGGGAGGCAGGGCAAATGAGCAGTTCTTC
TRBV12-3/TRBV12-4	.	TRBJ2-3	many	CASTSDAQRTDTQYF	TGTGCCAGCACCTCGGACGCCCAGAGGACAGATACGCAGTATTTT
TRBV5-1	.	TRBJ1-5	many	CASSFGGDQPQHF	TGCGCCAGCAGCTTCGGGGGTGATCAGCCCCAGCATTTT
TRBV6-5	.	TRBJ2-1	.	CASSDGTSWGEQFF	TGTGCCAGCAGCGATGGGACTTCCTGGGGTGAGCAGTTCTTC
TRBV6-5	TRBD1	TRBJ2-3	few	CASSYSGVEQGTQYF	TGTGCCAGCAGTTACTCGGGTGTAGAACAGGGGACGCAGTATTTT
TRBV5-1	.	TRBJ2-5	many	CASSSGQQETQYF	TGCGCCAGCAGCAGTGGACAGCAAGAGACCCAGTACTTC
TRBV6-5	.	TRBJ1-1	many	CASSYEGMRTEAFF	TGTGCCAGCAGTTATGAGGGTATGAGGACTGAAGCTTTCTTT
TRBV29-1	.	TRBJ2-1	.	CSGKDSYNEQFF	TGCAGCGGAAAGGACAGTTACAATGAGCAGTTCTTC
TRBV6-5	.	TRBJ1-1	.	CAIELKSPEDTEAFF	TGTGCCATCGAACTAAAATCCCCTGAGGACACTGAAGCTTTCTTT
TRBV5-4	.	TRBJ2-1	few	CASSLAKRDPEQFF	TGTGCCAGCAGCTTGGCCAAAAGGGACCCTGAGCAGTTCTTC
TRBV7-6	TRBD1	TRBJ2-5	.	CASSLVQGDIKETQYF	TGTGCCAGCAGCTTAGTACAGGGGGACATAAAAGAGACCCAGTACTTC